Included here is one TCR beta chain sequence, with context. Antigen: not known. Germline CDR1 MNHEY, CDR2 SMNVEV (reference sequence). V was cut by 5 bases and J by 7 bases, with 20 bases left in between. This CDR3 is 15 amino acids long. The data are from a study of vaccination and CD4 T cells after COVID-19. Overall study context: Stimulation of the cells used overlapping spike peptide pools from SARS-CoV-2 and from the common cold coronaviruses HCoV-NL63, HCoV-OC43 and HCoV-229E.

Study conclusions and caveats: The authors identified 304 of 307 vaccine-specific clones in convalescent patients as spike mono-reactive.

Sequence data for DNA of cultured CD4+ T cells were generated by the Oncomine TCR Beta short-read assay. Via MiXCR, TCRdb re-called the PCR reads, giving one row per CDR3 protein. The sample yields 15,000 to 20,000 distinct CDR3 sequences, around 50% seen once. Noted treatment: roughly 10-day PBMC culture with coronavirus spike peptide pools or control peptides (ViraFEST assay). Culture of 2 million to 2.5 million PBMCs per well took place with 8.5 to 10 IU/ml IL-2 and 9 to 10 ug/ml peptide pools. The genes are TRBV27 and TRBJ1-2; TRBD1 might be the D (6 bases). The TCR was taken from a human donor with COVID-19. Sequenced sample: cultured CD4+ T cells from blood. The DNA for the CDR3 is TGTGCCAGCAGTGCGCAATCCAGGGGATCGGGTGGCTACACCTTC. Protein product: CASSAQSRGSGGYTF.